This TCR beta chain originates from a study of OX40 agonist ivuxolimab in advanced cancers. For context, the study as a whole: The costimulatory receptor OX40 (CD134) was targeted by ivuxolimab, a fully human IgG2 agonistic monoclonal antibody. Intravenous ivuxolimab was administered to patients every 2 weeks at six dose levels: 0.01, 0.1, 0.3, 1.5, 3 and 10 mg/kg. Of the 50 or so patients in dose escalation, about 20 had hepatocellular carcinoma, approximately 15 had melanoma, 9 had renal cell carcinoma and 9 had head and neck cancer. The dose-escalation cohort was 80% to 90% male with a mean age of about 65 years, ranging from roughly 20 to 80. Patients were allowed to have had prior anti-PD-1, anti-PD-L1 or anti-CTLA-4 therapy, and more than 30% of the dose-escalation patients had previously received checkpoint inhibitors. Partial responses occurred in three dose-escalation patients, of whom one had hepatocellular carcinoma and two had cutaneous melanoma. The point of sequencing TCRbeta in the periphery was to test whether ivuxolimab changed TCR sequence diversity and drove clonal T-cell expansion. The monotherapy dose-escalation portion (N of about 50 patients) of the phase I ivuxolimab trial is reported in the paper. The research as a whole found: After ivuxolimab, expanded clones were on average more numerous among CD8+ T cells than among CD4+ T cells. In the 0.1-3.0 mg/kg groups, partial responders were among the patients with the lowest normalized peripheral clonal expansion, particularly in CD8+ T cells. Low levels of normalized T-cell clonal expansion were also shown by some nonresponding patients. At doses of 0.1 to 3.0 mg/kg, clonal expansion of both CD4+ and CD8+ T cells in blood was seen between baseline and week 6. Which antigens the clonally expanded peripheral T cells were specific for was not determined.

Patients with a history of autoimmune disease or receiving systemic immunosuppression were excluded from the trial. Peripheral blood for TCR sequencing was collected from all dose cohorts at baseline, on cycle 4 day 1, and on cycle 7 day 1. Samples were obtained from an open-label, multicenter, first-in-human phase I dose-escalation trial of ivuxolimab. Adults with locally advanced or metastatic head and neck squamous cell, hepatocellular, melanoma or renal cell carcinoma were enrolled in the trial. Before TCR sequencing, CD4+ and CD8+ T cells were separately sorted from peripheral blood. The CDR3 runs 15 amino acids, cysteine and phenylalanine included. Only the CDR3 DNA is retained, 45 bases long and in frame from the first base. The germline V gene encodes CDR1 SGHVS and CDR2 FNYEAQ. A distance of 16 bases separates the germline ends of V and J, which lose 5 bases and 6 bases respectively. For this clone: The clone's antigen remains unknown. The sample holds no much larger clone one base away, and base qualities are not on file.

Genomic DNA was isolated from the sorted cells so that the TCRbeta CDR3 region could be sequenced. TCRbeta CDR3 regions were sequenced using the immunoSEQ Assay. TCRdb took this table from immuneACCESS and kept in-frame rearrangements with V and J called. Such tables lack part of the clones; where checked against another copy, unresolved V genes explain under half of the gap, and the rest is unexplained. The sample table shows tens of thousands of clones, and over 75% are seen once. The ten largest clonotypes hold around 6.6% of the sample. Here the sequenced sample was CD4+ or CD8+ T cells sorted from blood, taken in a trial of the OX40 agonist ivuxolimab. The receptor chain draws on TRBV7-6 and TRBJ1-4, with a tentative D gene TRBD1 over 6 matching bases. This TCR derives from an adult with an advanced solid tumor such as melanoma, head and neck, liver or kidney cancer. CDR3 protein: CASSRLQGGDEKLFF. The nucleotide sequence reads TGTGCCAGCAGCAGACTACAGGGAGGGGATGAAAAACTGTTTTTT. This CDR3, with the reference TRBV7-6 and TRBJ1-4 proteins standing in past its ends, gives the full variable domain GAGVSQSPRYKVTKRGQDVALRCDPISGHVSLYWYRQALGQGPEFLTYFNYEAQQDKSGLPNDRFSAERPEGSISTLTIQRTEQRDSAMYRCASSRLQGGDEKLFFGSGTQLSVL.